Presented here are 8 T cell receptor beta chains from one specimen sequenced in a study of cytomegalovirus exposure and HLA in healthy donors. Primers: 60 Vbeta forward and 13 Jbeta reverse. The protocol was immunoSEQ multiplex PCR, while the TCRdb copy is restricted to in-frame clones and leaves out a portion. The data show roughly 120,000 clones, with approximately 79% seen just once and roughly a sixth held by the top ten. Sequencing was carried out using PBMCs. These receptors came from a man aged 45 to 65 in good health and CMV-seropositive.

The chain recombines TRBV2 with TRBJ2-1, with 11 nucleotides matching TRBD2. CDR1 and CDR2 from the germline V gene are SNHLY and FYNNEI. The junction had 2 bases not matched to a gene; V was cut back by 6 bases and J by 7 bases. CDR3 length: 13 amino acids. CDR3 nucleotides: TGTGCCAGCAGCGGACTAGCGGGTAATGAGCAGTTCTTC. Its protein is CASSGLAGNEQFF.

V is TRBV19 and J is TRBJ2-2; D gene unclear. CDR1 and CDR2 (germline): LNHDA, SQIVND (reference sequence). CDR3 length: 14 amino acids. The V gene lost 5 bases and the J gene lost 5 bases, with 12 bases spanning the gap. This CDR3 is CASSPLVGTGELFF. The CDR3 nucleotides are TGTGCCAGTAGTCCCTTGGTCGGGACCGGGGAGCTGTTTTTT.

This clone came up once. The rearrangement uses TRBV5-1 and TRBJ1-1; D is possibly TRBD1 (6 bases). V was clipped by 3 bases and J by 0 bases, with 15 bases between them. The CDR3 runs 16 residues. CDR1 and CDR2 (germline): SGHRS, YFSETQ. The chain's CDR3 is CASSSAPGAVNTEAFF. CDR3 coding DNA: TGCGCCAGCAGCTCTGCGCCAGGGGCCGTGAACACTGAAGCTTTCTTT.

V usage is TRBV7-8 and J usage is TRBJ2-5, with D hard to call. Trimming took 3 bases from V and 1 from J, leaving 6 bases between them. In germline, CDR1 is SGHVS, CDR2 FQNEAQ. The CDR3 extends over 13 amino acids. CDR3 nucleotides: TGTGCCAGCAGCTTGGGCAGCCAAGAGACCCAGTACTTC. It encodes CASSLGSQETQYF. The whole variable domain, remainder taken from reference TRBV7-8 and TRBJ2-5, is GAGVSQSPRYKVAKRGQDVALRCDPISGHVSLFWYQQALGQGPEFLTYFQNEAQLDKSGLPSDRFFAERPEGSVSTLKIQRTQQEDSAVYLCASSLGSQETQYFGPGTRLLVL.

The chain carries TRBV7-2 and TRBJ2-2, with D tentatively TRBD1 (5 bases). Deletions cut 5 bases from V and 3 bases from J, with 10 bases between. This CDR3 contains 14 residues. From germline, CDR1 is SGHTA and CDR2 FQGNSA. The CDR3 is CASSRLTDTGELFF. Written as DNA, the CDR3 is TGTGCCAGCAGCCGGTTGACAGACACCGGGGAGCTGTTTTTT.

This rearrangement joins TRBV6-6 to TRBJ2-7; D is possibly TRBD1 (5 bases). CDR1 and CDR2 from the germline V gene are MNHNY and SVGAGI (reference sequence). This CDR3 contains 15 residues. Trimming stripped 2 bases from V and 0 bases from J, with 11 bases between. CDR3 nucleotide sequence: TGTGCCAGCAGTTACAAGGGGAAGTACTCCTACGAGCAGTACTTC. Its translation: CASSYKGKYSYEQYF.

The chain has TRBV10-1 and TRBJ1-2; D is possibly TRBD1 (6 bases). V lost 6 bases and J lost 1, with 15 bases in between. The germline gives CDR1 WNHNN, CDR2 SYGVQD (reference sequence). The CDR3 loop spans 15 amino acids. CDR3 region: CASSLGQRINYGYTF. CDR3 sequence (DNA): TGCGCCAGCAGCTTAGGACAGCGGATTAACTATGGCTACACCTTC.

The V and J genes are TRBV4-1 and TRBJ2-5; D not certain. V lost 4 bases and J lost 2, with 11 bases in between. The CDR3 extends over 14 amino acids. The germline gives CDR1 MGHRA, CDR2 YSYEKL. The DNA for the CDR3 is TGCGCCAGCAGCCTCCGACTTGGACAAGAGACCCAGTACTTC. This sequence encodes CASSLRLGQETQYF.